This TCR beta chain was identified during a study of T cells in localized non-small cell lung cancer. Study outcomes and limitations: Higher adjacent-lung clonality was associated with shorter survival. Uninvolved nearby lung showed the greatest T cell clonality, exceeding that found in tumor. Of the top 100 tumor clones, median roughly 55 were in adjacent lung, 25 to 30 among its top 100.

V shed 1 base and J shed 5 bases, with 11 bases lying between them. CDR1 and CDR2 from the germline V gene are LGHNA and YSLEER. The CDR3 consists of 14 residues. This clone appeared a single time. Its specificity is not known. The data were produced by immunoSEQ multiplex PCR, yet TCRdb's version contains in-frame clones alone and is incomplete. The top ten clones hold less than 3% of a sample with 31,000 or so clones, approximately 91% of them seen once. The chain has TRBV4-3 and TRBJ1-2; tentative D call: TRBD1 (5 bases). This material consisted of peripheral blood, taken before any cancer treatment. The clonotype originates from a female donor at least 60 years old with stage I lung adenocarcinoma. The CDR3 reads CASSQGDPEYGYTF. The CDR3 coding sequence is TGCGCCAGCAGCCAAGGGGACCCGGAATATGGCTACACCTTC.